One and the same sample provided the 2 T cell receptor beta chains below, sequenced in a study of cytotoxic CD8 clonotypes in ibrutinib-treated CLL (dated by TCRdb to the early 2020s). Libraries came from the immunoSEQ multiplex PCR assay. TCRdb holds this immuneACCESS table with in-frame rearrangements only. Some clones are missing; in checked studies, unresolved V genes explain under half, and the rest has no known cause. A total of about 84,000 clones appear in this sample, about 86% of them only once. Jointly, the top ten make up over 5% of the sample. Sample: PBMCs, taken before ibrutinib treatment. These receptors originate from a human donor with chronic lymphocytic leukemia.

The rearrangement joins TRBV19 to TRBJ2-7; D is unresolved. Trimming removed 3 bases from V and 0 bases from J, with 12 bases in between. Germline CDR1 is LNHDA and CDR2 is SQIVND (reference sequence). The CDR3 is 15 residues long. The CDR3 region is CASSMSLAVSYEQYF. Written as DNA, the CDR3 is TGTGCCAGTAGTATGAGTCTGGCTGTCTCCTACGAGCAGTACTTC.

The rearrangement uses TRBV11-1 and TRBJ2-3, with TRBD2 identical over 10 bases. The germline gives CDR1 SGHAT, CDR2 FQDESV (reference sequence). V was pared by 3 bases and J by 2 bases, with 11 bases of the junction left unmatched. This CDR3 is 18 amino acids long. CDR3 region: CASSLREAGTSVTDTQYF. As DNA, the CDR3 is TGTGCCAGCAGCTTGCGAGAAGCCGGGACTAGCGTCACAGATACGCAGTATTTT.